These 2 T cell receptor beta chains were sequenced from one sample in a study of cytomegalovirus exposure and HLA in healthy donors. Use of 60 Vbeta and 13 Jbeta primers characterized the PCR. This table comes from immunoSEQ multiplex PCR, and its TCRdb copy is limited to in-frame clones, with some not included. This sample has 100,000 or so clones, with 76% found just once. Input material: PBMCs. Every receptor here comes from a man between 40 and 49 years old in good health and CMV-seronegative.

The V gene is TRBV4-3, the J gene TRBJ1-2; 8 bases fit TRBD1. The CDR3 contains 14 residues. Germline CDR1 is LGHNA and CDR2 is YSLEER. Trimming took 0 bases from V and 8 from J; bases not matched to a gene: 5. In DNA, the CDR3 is TGCGCCAGCAGCCAAGATCCAGGGGGCAGAGGCTACACCTTC. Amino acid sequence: CASSQDPGGRGYTF.

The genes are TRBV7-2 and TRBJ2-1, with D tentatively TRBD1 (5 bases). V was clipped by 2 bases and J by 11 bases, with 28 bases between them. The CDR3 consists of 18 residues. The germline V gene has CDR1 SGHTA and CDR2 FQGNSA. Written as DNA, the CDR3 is TGTGCCAGCAGCTTACTTAGGGGTTCGGGCAGGGTGTTTAGTAAGCAGTTCTTC. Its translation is CASSLLRGSGRVFSKQFF.